The 14 T cell receptor beta chains listed next were all sequenced from one sample in a study of T cell responses to AZD1222 COVID-19 vaccine (dated by TCRdb to about 2021). The time point label, as the study defines it: about 28 days (+/-7) after the second vaccine dose. The library was generated by the immunoSEQ multiplex PCR assay. TCRdb obtained this table from immuneACCESS and retained in-frame rearrangements with V and J assigned. These tables miss some clones; where compared with another copy, unresolved V genes account for less than half of the shortfall, and the remainder is unexplained. For this sample the table gives about 78,000 clones, of which 90% were detected only once. The ten top clones hold 3.3% of the sample. Material: peripheral blood, obtained 28 days after the second AZD1222 dose. All receptors derive from an adult who received the AZD1222 COVID-19 vaccine.

This chain links TRBV12-3 or TRBV12-4 with TRBJ1-1; D is uncertain. The V end lost 2 bases, the J end lost 1 base, and 5 bases lay between the germline ends. This CDR3 is built from 13 residues. The CDR3 sequence is CASSLTQNTEAFF. Written as DNA, the CDR3 is TGTGCCAGCAGTTTAACGCAGAACACTGAAGCTTTCTTT.

The chain carries TRBV27 and TRBJ1-5, with 7 bases lining up with TRBD1. Unmatched junction bases numbered 7, after V lost 6 bases and J lost 5 bases. The CDR3 is 14 residues long. Germline V gene sequence: CDR1 MNHEY, CDR2 SMNVEV (reference sequence). For the CDR3, the DNA is TGTGCCAGCAGCCCAGACAGGGTCGATCAGCCCCAGCATTTT. Its protein is CASSPDRVDQPQHF.

The V gene is TRBV11-3, the J gene TRBJ2-7; TRBD1 matches 8 bases. Trimming removed 5 bases from V and 8 bases from J; junction bases left unmatched: 14. Germline V CDR1 and CDR2: SGHNT, YENEEA. This CDR3 comprises 15 residues. DNA of the CDR3: TGTGCCAGCAGCCCTTCCGGACAGGGAGAGTCTAAGCAGTACTTC. Translation: CASSPSGQGESKQYF. Full variable domain (outside the CDR3, taken from reference TRBV11-3 and TRBJ2-7): EAGVVQSPRYKIIEKKQPVAFWCNPISGHNTLYWYLQNLGQGPELLIRYENEEAVDDSQLPKDRFSAERLKGVDSTLKIQPAELGDSAVYLCASSPSGQGESKQYFGPGTRLTVT.

The V and J genes are TRBV7-9 and TRBJ2-7; D not resolved. The CDR3 runs to 9 residues. Per germline, CDR1 SEHNR and CDR2 FQNEAQ (reference sequence). V was trimmed by 8 bases and J by 4 bases, leaving 3 bases between them. CDR3 nucleotides: TGTGCCAGCGGGTACGAGCAGTACTTC. Protein: CASGYEQYF.

As to this clone: The sample holds other DNA sequences that translate to the same CDR3. The chain is built from TRBV27 and TRBJ1-2; D is possibly TRBD1 (6 bases). Looked up from germline, CDR1 is MNHEY and CDR2 is SMNVEV (reference sequence). V was pared by 5 bases and J by 3 bases, with 22 bases between. The CDR3 is made up of 17 amino acids. The CDR3 region is CASSPPRSGGADYGYTF. CDR3 nucleotide sequence: TGTGCCAGCAGTCCACCCAGGTCGGGGGGGGCGGACTATGGCTACACCTTC.

This chain links TRBV29-1 with TRBJ1-2; no firm D call. Germline V gives CDR1 SQVTM, CDR2 ANQGSEA. The CDR3 contains 9 residues. The V gene lost 4 bases and the J gene lost 8 bases, with 5 bases spanning the gap. The CDR3 DNA reads as TGCAGCGTTGGGGAGGGCTACACCTTC. Amino acids: CSVGEGYTF.

CDR3 nucleotide sequence: TGTGCCAGCAGTTTGGTTAGGGAGACCCAGTACTTC. Translated, it gives CASSLVRETQYF. V is TRBV12-3 or TRBV12-4 and J is TRBJ2-5; D gene uncertain. The CDR3 extends over 12 amino acids. V was cut by 3 bases and J by 5 bases, with 7 bases left in between.

The gene calls are TRBV5-1 and TRBJ1-2; perhaps TRBD1 as D (6 bases). Trimming stripped 7 bases from V and 0 bases from J, with 10 bases between. CDR3 length: 13 amino acids. From germline, CDR1 is SGHRS and CDR2 YFSETQ. In DNA, the CDR3 is TGCGCCAGCTCGGACAGCCCTAACTATGGCTACACCTTC. Its translation is CASSDSPNYGYTF.

DNA for the CDR3: TGTGCCAGCTCTCGGGACGGAGTCTCCTACGAGCAGTACTTC. The encoded protein is CASSRDGVSYEQYF. The rearrangement links TRBV6-5 to TRBJ2-7; either TRBD1 or TRBD2 may fit D (5 bases each). V dropped 8 bases and J dropped 0 bases, with 14 bases sitting between them. In germline, CDR1 is MNHEY, CDR2 SVGAGI. The CDR3 contains 14 residues.

This sequence joins TRBV14 and TRBJ1-4; 8 bases are shared with TRBD1. V was clipped by 1 base and J by 4 bases; unmatched bases: 8. The germline gives CDR1 SGHDN, CDR2 FVKESK. The CDR3 sequence is 17 residues long. As DNA, the CDR3 is TGTGCCAGCAGCCAAGTCCCGACAGGGGCTAGTAATGAAAAACTGTTTTTT. Translated: CASSQVPTGASNEKLFF.

The V call is TRBV6-1, the J call TRBJ2-7, with TRBD1 matching over 8 bases. The CDR3 has 13 amino acids. V was clipped by 3 bases and J by 3 bases; unmatched bases: 1. CDR1 MNHNS and CDR2 SASEGT come from the germline V gene. DNA of the CDR3: TGTGCCAGCAGTGAGGGACAGGTCTACGAGCAGTACTTC. It encodes CASSEGQVYEQYF.

The rearrangement links TRBV18 to TRBJ1-2; TRBD1 might be the D (5 bases). Looked up from germline, CDR1 is KGHSH and CDR2 is LQKENI. The V end lost 3 bases, the J end lost 4 bases, and 18 bases lay between the germline ends. CDR3 size: 16 residues. CDR3: CASSPTPPGRGYGYTF. The CDR3 coding sequence is TGTGCCAGCTCACCCACTCCCCCGGGACGGGGCTATGGCTACACCTTC.

The rearrangement links TRBV5-8 to TRBJ1-6; D gene ambiguous. CDR3 length: 13 amino acids. Germline CDR1 and CDR2: SGHTS and YDEGEE. Deletions cut 0 bases from V and 9 bases from J, with 7 bases between. CDR3 coding DNA: TGTGCCAGCAGCTTGGAGCGCACTTCACCCCTCCACTTT. It codes for CASSLERTSPLHF.

This chain uses TRBV6-2 or TRBV6-3 with TRBJ2-1; weak D call: TRBD1 (6 bases). With 4 bases removed from V and 0 bases from J, the gap between germline ends came to 10 bases. The V gene's germline CDR1 is MNHEY and CDR2 SVGEGT. This CDR3 region has 15 residues. In nucleotides, the CDR3 is TGTGCCAGCAGTTTTGACAGGAGCTCCTACAATGAGCAGTTCTTC. Encoded protein: CASSFDRSSYNEQFF.